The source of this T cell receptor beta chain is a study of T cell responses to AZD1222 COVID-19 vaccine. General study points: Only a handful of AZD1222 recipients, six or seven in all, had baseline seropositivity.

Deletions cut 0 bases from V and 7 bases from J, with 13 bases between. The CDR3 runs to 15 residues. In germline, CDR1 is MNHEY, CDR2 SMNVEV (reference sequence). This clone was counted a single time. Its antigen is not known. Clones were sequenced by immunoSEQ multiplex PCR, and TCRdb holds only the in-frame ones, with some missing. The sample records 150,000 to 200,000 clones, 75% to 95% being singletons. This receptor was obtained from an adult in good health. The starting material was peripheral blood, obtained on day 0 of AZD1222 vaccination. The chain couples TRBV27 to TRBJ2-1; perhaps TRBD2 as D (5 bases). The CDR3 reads CASSLSWRVGNEQFF. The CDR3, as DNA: TGTGCCAGCAGTTTATCATGGCGGGTAGGGAATGAGCAGTTCTTC.